These T cell receptor beta chains were read from a single sample in a study of graft-versus-host responses after intestinal transplantation. Sequencing used immunoSEQ multiplex PCR; TCRdb keeps in-frame clones, though not all of them. The profile shows approximately 77,000 clones, 92% of them singletons. The source material was PBMCs, sampled 98 days after intestinal transplantation. The receptors come from a human patient who received an intestinal transplant, so some T cells may come from the graft donor. The CDR3 runs from the conserved cysteine through the conserved F or W. Each record gives: V gene, J gene, D gene, clone size, CDR3 DNA, CDR3 protein. A D gene is named only where the DNA matches it firmly. Only part of the rows carry a size: once, few, many, or a class if the clone is expanded.

>TRBV10-3|TRBJ1-2|NA|NA
TGTGCCATCAGTGAGTCGCGGGGACACTATGGCTACACCTTC
CAISESRGHYGYTF
>TRBV19|TRBJ2-1|NA|NA
TGTGCCAGTAGTATAGCCCTCGTGGGGAATGAGCAGTTCTTC
CASSIALVGNEQFF
>TRBV10-1|TRBJ2-5|TRBD1|NA
TGCGCCAGCAGCCGGGACAGACAAGAGACCCAGTACTTC
CASSRDRQETQYF
>TRBV6-5|TRBJ2-7|NA|NA
TGTGCCAGCAGTTACTCGGAGGGGGGCGGCTACGAGCAGTACTTC
CASSYSEGGGYEQYF
>TRBV5-6|TRBJ2-4|NA|NA
TGTGCCAGCAGCCCCCGGACAACCTTAGCCAAAAACATTCAGTACTTC
CASSPRTTLAKNIQYF
>TRBV19|TRBJ1-2|NA|NA
TGTGCCAGCACCCCCCGACAGTTTGGCTACACCTTC
CASTPRQFGYTF
>TRBV6-9|TRBJ2-7|NA|NA
TGTGCCAGCAGTTATATGGGCCAGACCGACTACGAGCAGTACTTC
CASSYMGQTDYEQYF
>TRBV4-1|TRBJ1-5|NA|NA
TGCGCCAGCAGTCAGGGCGACTATAGCAATCAGCCCCAGCATTTT
CASSQGDYSNQPQHF
>TRBV7-9|TRBJ2-3|TRBD2|NA
TGTGCCAGCAGCCAAGGGAGCGGGGGAACTTCAGATACGCAGTATTTT
CASSQGSGGTSDTQYF
>TRBV6-1|TRBJ2-1|NA|NA
TGTGCCAGCAGTAAGGCGGATGAGCAGTTCTTC
CASSKADEQFF
>TRBV28|TRBJ2-5|TRBD2|NA
TGTGCCAGCAGTTTGCGGGGGGTAGCGGTTCAAGAGACCCAGTACTTC
CASSLRGVAVQETQYF
>TRBV27|TRBJ2-5|NA|NA
TGTGCCAGCAGTCTCGGTTCGACACTGCGAGAGACCCAGTACTTC
CASSLGSTLRETQYF
>TRBV6-4|TRBJ2-2|NA|NA
TGTGCCAGCAGGGCCTACAGGGCCGCCACCGGGGAGCTGTTTTTT
CASRAYRAATGELFF
>TRBV4-1|TRBJ1-5|NA|NA
TGCGCCAGCAGCCATCATCGGGGAGCATATAGCAATCAGCCCCAGCATTTT
CASSHHRGAYSNQPQHF
>TRBV4-1|TRBJ2-5|NA|NA
TGCGCCAGCAGCCAAGATCGCCAGACCGCCTCGAGAACACAAGAGACCCAGTACTTC
CASSQDRQTASRTQETQYF
>TRBV19|TRBJ1-2|NA|NA
TGTGCCAGTAGTATAGGTCCAAATAACTATGGCTACACCTTC
CASSIGPNNYGYTF
>TRBV6-1|TRBJ1-1|NA|NA
TGTGCCAGCAGTGGAGTAATGTCAGGGTTGGTCACTGAAGCTTTCTTT
CASSGVMSGLVTEAFF
>TRBV5-1|TRBJ1-1|NA|NA
TGCGCCAGCAGCTTGGCATATCGCACTGAAGCTTTCTTT
CASSLAYRTEAFF
>TRBV6-5|TRBJ2-7|NA|NA
TGTGCCAGCAGTTACTCGGCAGGGAAGAACGAGCAGTACTTC
CASSYSAGKNEQYF
>TRBV5-1|TRBJ2-7|TRBD1|NA
TGCGCCAGCGGGACAGCCTCCTCCTACGAGCAGTACTTC
CASGTASSYEQYF
>TRBV11-3|TRBJ2-1|NA|NA
TGTGCCAGCAGCTTAGCAAGACAGCAGTTCTTC
CASSLARQQFF
>TRBV15|TRBJ1-6|NA|NA
TGTGCCACCAGCAGAGATCTAGGAGGGGACGGGGATTCACCCCTCCACTTT
CATSRDLGGDGDSPLHF
>TRBV6-5|TRBJ2-5|NA|NA
TGTGCCAGCAGTGAAGCTAGAGAGACCCAGTACTTC
CASSEARETQYF
>TRBV4-1|TRBJ2-7|NA|NA
TGCGCCAGCAGCCAGGGCTTTGAGGGCTACGAGCAGTACTTC
CASSQGFEGYEQYF
>TRBV19|TRBJ1-4|TRBD1|NA
TGTGCCAGTAGTATTTTTGGAGTACAGGGGGCGAACGAAAAACTGTTTTTT
CASSIFGVQGANEKLFF
>TRBV9|TRBJ2-7|NA|NA
TGTGCCAGCAGCGTAGCTTGGCAGGGCACCTACGAGCAGTACTTC
CASSVAWQGTYEQYF
>TRBV5-1|TRBJ2-7|NA|NA
TGCGCCAGCAGCTTGGCCCTCAGTGGGGAGCAGTACTTC
CASSLALSGEQYF
>TRBV4-2|TRBJ2-3|NA|NA
TGTGCCAGCAGCTCCAACGTTCCAGATACGCAGTATTTT
CASSSNVPDTQYF
>TRBV6-5|TRBJ2-3|TRBD2|few
TGTGCCAGCAGCGGGGGGGCCGCAGATACGCAGTATTTT
CASSGGAADTQYF
>TRBV6-6|TRBJ2-5|NA|NA
TGTGCCAGCAGTTACGACATCACAAGCGAGGCCCAGTACTTC
CASSYDITSEAQYF
>TRBV11-3|TRBJ2-7|TRBD1|NA
TGTGCCAGCAGCCCAAGGGACAGGGGCTACGAGCAGTACTTC
CASSPRDRGYEQYF
>TRBV7-3|TRBJ2-1|NA|NA
TGTGCCAGCAGCCCCACCCCCTACAATGAGCAGTTCTTC
CASSPTPYNEQFF
>TRBV18|TRBJ2-1|TRBD2|NA
TGTGCCAGCTCACCACATTCGGGAGGGAGGCCTGAGCAGTTCTTC
CASSPHSGGRPEQFF
>TRBV28|TRBJ1-5|TRBD1|NA
TGTGCCAGCAGTTTTAACCAACAGGGGCAGCCCCAGCATTTT
CASSFNQQGQPQHF
>TRBV19|TRBJ2-1|NA|NA
TGTGCCAGTAGTCCCTCCTCCCCCCAAATGGAGCAGTTCTTC
CASSPSSPQMEQFF
>TRBV5-4|TRBJ2-5|NA|NA
TGTGCCAGCAGCTTGGGAGCGGTGGGGTCGGGGGAGACCCAGTACTTC
CASSLGAVGSGETQYF
>TRBV18|TRBJ2-1|TRBD2|NA
TGTGCCAGCTCCCGGGGGACTAGCCTCAACAATGAGCAGTTCTTC
CASSRGTSLNNEQFF
>TRBV29-1|TRBJ2-3|NA|NA
TGCAGCGTTGAAAGAGGTCACGGATTCTCAGATACGCAGTATTTT
CSVERGHGFSDTQYF
>TRBV7-3|TRBJ2-1|TRBD2|NA
TGTGCCAGCAGCTTACTAGCGGACAATGAGCAGTTCTTC
CASSLLADNEQFF
>TRBV6-5|TRBJ2-7|NA|once
TGTGCCAGCAGTTACTCCGGCGAGCAGTACTTC
CASSYSGEQYF
>TRBV12-5|TRBJ1-6|TRBD1|NA
TGTGCTAGTGGTTCCGGGACAGGGGATAATTCACCCCTCCACTTT
CASGSGTGDNSPLHF
>TRBV28|TRBJ2-1|NA|NA
TGTGCCAGCAGCCCCTACAATGAGCAGTTCTTC
CASSPYNEQFF
>TRBV6-5|TRBJ2-5|NA|NA
TGTGCCAGCAGTCCGGAAACGGACAGTGGGGAGACCCAGTACTTC
CASSPETDSGETQYF
>TRBV15|TRBJ2-7|NA|NA
TGTGCCACCAGTGTCTCGCGGGACAGTACCTACGAGCAGTACTTC
CATSVSRDSTYEQYF
>TRBV27|TRBJ1-2|NA|NA
TGTGCCAGCAGTTTCCCCGGACAGAGCCAACCCTTCTATGGCTACACCTTC
CASSFPGQSQPFYGYTF
>TRBV10-2|TRBJ2-3|TRBD2|NA
TGCGCCAGCAGTGAGGGACTAGCAAATGCCGATACGCAGTATTTT
CASSEGLANADTQYF
>TRBV19|TRBJ1-1|NA|NA
TGTGCCAGTACGAGCCGGAGGTACACTGAAGCTTTCTTT
CASTSRRYTEAFF